The 21 T cell receptor beta chains listed next were all sequenced from one sample in a study of blood T cell repertoires in COVID-19. Measured with immunoSEQ multiplex PCR; TCRdb has only the in-frame clones, and not every one. The sample lists about 150,000 clones, about 85% occurring once. Sequencing was carried out using peripheral blood. All receptors derive from a man aged 55 to 70 with COVID-19, enrolled during active disease.

This clone is a singleton in its sample. The genes are TRBV4-1 and TRBJ2-7; 10 nucleotides align to TRBD1. Germline V gene lookup returns CDR1 MGHRA and CDR2 YSYEKL. V shed 4 bases and J 4 bases; nucleotides not matched to a gene: 7. This CDR3 region has 15 residues. CDR3 residues: CASSPAGGQGYEQYF. The CDR3 region has the DNA TGCGCCAGCAGCCCAGCCGGGGGACAGGGGTACGAGCAGTACTTC.

V is TRBV19 and J is TRBJ2-3, with 8 nucleotides matching TRBD2. CDR1 is LNHDA and CDR2 is SQIVND in the germline V gene (reference sequence). The CDR3 is made up of 16 amino acids. V trimming: 0 bases; J trimming: 5 bases; junction bases outside the gene matches: 7. CDR3 sequence (DNA): TGTGCCAGTAGTATAGATAAGGCGGGAGGTGGAGATACGCAGTATTTT. Protein sequence: CASSIDKAGGGDTQYF.

This chain joins TRBV2 and TRBJ1-6; D uncertain. Germline CDR1 is SNHLY and CDR2 is FYNNEI. CDR3 length: 13 amino acids. The ends were cut back, 6 bases at V and 11 bases at J, with 14 bases in the middle. This CDR3 is CASSPIGGAPLHF. CDR3 bases: TGTGCCAGCAGCCCCATTGGAGGCGCACCCCTCCACTTT.

The genes are TRBV4-3 and TRBJ2-1; TRBD2 might be the D (6 bases). V was pared by 0 bases and J by 3 bases, with 12 bases between. The CDR3 extends over 16 amino acids. Germline CDR1 and CDR2: LGHNA and YSLEER. CDR3 protein: CASSQDTGGLYNEQFF. CDR3 DNA sequence: TGCGCCAGCAGCCAAGATACCGGGGGACTCTACAATGAGCAGTTCTTC.

The rearrangement links TRBV10-3 to TRBJ1-2, with D possibly matching TRBD1 (5 bases). V lost 4 bases to trimming and J lost 8 bases, with 14 bases between them. The CDR3 extends over 13 amino acids. Germline V CDR1 and CDR2: ENHRY, SYGVKD. CDR3 DNA sequence: TGTGCCATCAGTGGGGGGGACCCCCTAGGCTACACCTTC. Translation gives CAISGGDPLGYTF.

V and J are TRBV2 and TRBJ1-2; 7 bases fit TRBD1. The germline V gene has CDR1 SNHLY and CDR2 FYNNEI. Germline trimming cut 8 bases from V and 4 bases from J; bases unmatched to any gene: 7. The CDR3 covers 13 residues. CDR3 in DNA: TGTGCCAGCTTCCGGGACAGCTCCTATGGCTACACCTTC. It translates to CASFRDSSYGYTF.

The chain carries TRBV4-3 and TRBJ1-3; D gene unclear. Trimming took 0 bases from V and 0 from J, leaving 9 bases between them. The CDR3 extends over 16 amino acids. Germline-derived CDR1 and CDR2 are LGHNA and YSLEER. CDR3 loop: CASSQDNQFSGNTIYF. The CDR3 DNA sequence: TGCGCCAGCAGCCAAGATAATCAGTTCTCTGGAAACACCATATATTTT.

This clone was counted a single time. The V call is TRBV19, the J call TRBJ1-2; possible D gene TRBD1, 6 bases. Germline CDR1 and CDR2: LNHDA and SQIVND (reference sequence). The CDR3 covers 13 residues. Deletions cut 6 bases from V and 4 bases from J, with 12 bases between. CDR3 residues: CASRDSGGYGYTF. The CDR3 DNA reads as TGTGCCAGTAGGGACAGTGGGGGCTATGGCTACACCTTC.

The chain couples TRBV7-9 to TRBJ1-2; unclear D gene. The CDR3 has 14 residues. Germline V gives CDR1 SEHNR, CDR2 FQNEAQ (reference sequence). Trimming removed 8 bases at V and 4 bases at J, with 17 bases between. The CDR3 reads CASFPVTPSYGYTF. CDR3 bases: TGTGCCAGCTTCCCAGTCACCCCGTCCTATGGCTACACCTTC.

V gene TRBV7-9 combines with J gene TRBJ1-6, with a tentative D call TRBD1 (6 bases). The CDR3 loop spans 14 amino acids. V lost 3 bases to trimming and J lost 9 bases, with 12 bases between them. Germline lookup yields CDR1 SEHNR and CDR2 FQNEAQ (reference sequence). In DNA form, the CDR3 reads TGTGCCAGCAGCTTTTTCCAGGGGAGTTCACCCCTCCACTTT. Translating gives CASSFFQGSSPLHF.

The chain uses TRBV28 and TRBJ1-6, with 8 bases that match TRBD1. Germline lookup yields CDR1 MDHEN and CDR2 SYDVKM. The CDR3 is made up of 14 amino acids. J was trimmed by 9 bases and V by 6 bases; bases with no gene match: 7. This CDR3 is CASRETGGGSPLHF. The CDR3 nucleotides are TGTGCCAGCAGGGAAACAGGGGGTGGTTCACCCCTCCACTTT.

The V call is TRBV9, the J call TRBJ2-1; D perhaps matches TRBD1 (6 bases). CDR1 is SGDLS and CDR2 is YYNGEE in the germline V gene. The CDR3 spans 15 residues. V was pared by 2 bases and J by 3 bases, with 12 bases between. The CDR3 loop is CASSVAGAHYNEQFF. CDR3 DNA: TGTGCCAGCAGCGTCGCAGGGGCGCACTACAATGAGCAGTTCTTC.

The chain recombines TRBV6-2 or TRBV6-3 with TRBJ2-7, with 13 positions matching TRBD2. The J segment lost 3 bases and the V segment lost 0 bases, leaving 11 bases of the junction unmatched. Looked up from germline, CDR1 is MNHEY and CDR2 is SVGEGT. The CDR3 extends over 19 amino acids. The CDR3 loop is CASSYSILAGGPEVYEQYF. In DNA form, the CDR3 reads TGTGCCAGCAGTTACTCGATACTAGCGGGAGGGCCCGAGGTCTACGAGCAGTACTTC.

V is TRBV7-2 and J is TRBJ1-4; 7 bases map to TRBD1. The CDR3 length is 15 residues. With 5 bases clipped from V and 7 bases from J, the junction kept 10 bases outside the gene matches. Germline lookup yields CDR1 SGHTA and CDR2 FQGNSA. The CDR3 sequence: CASSAGQDRGEKLFF. In DNA form, the CDR3 reads TGTGCCAGCAGCGCCGGACAGGATCGAGGTGAAAAACTGTTTTTT.

In DNA, the CDR3 is TGTGCCATCAGTGAGGCAGTAAAGATGGAGACCCAGTACTTC. Translated, it gives CAISEAVKMETQYF. The chain joins TRBV10-3 to TRBJ2-5; D remains unclear. The CDR3 runs 14 residues. Germline CDR1 reads ENHRY; CDR2 reads SYGVKD. With 2 bases removed from V and 5 bases from J, the gap between germline ends came to 12 bases.

The rearrangement joins TRBV5-1 to TRBJ1-2; D not certain. V was pared by 4 bases and J by 7 bases, with 14 bases between. There are 13 residues in the CDR3. Germline CDR1 and CDR2: SGHRS and YFSETQ. The CDR3: CASSQDPGSGYTF. For the CDR3, the DNA is TGCGCCAGCAGCCAGGACCCTGGGAGTGGCTACACCTTC.

This chain's CDR3 is CASSLGQGEGYTF. DNA of the CDR3: TGCGCCAGCAGCCTGGGACAGGGCGAAGGCTACACCTTC. The gene calls are TRBV5-1 and TRBJ1-2; 9 bases fit TRBD1. The CDR3 is made up of 13 amino acids. Trimming at V came to 4 bases and at J to 8 bases, leaving 6 bases not matched to a gene. Germline-derived CDR1 and CDR2 are SGHRS and YFSETQ. The entire variable domain, with the rest obtained from reference TRBV5-1 and TRBJ1-2, is as follows: KAGVTQTPRYLIKTRGQQVTLSCSPISGHRSVSWYQQTPGQGLQFLFEYFSETQRNKGNFPGRFSGRQFSNSRSEMNVSTLELGDSALYLCASSLGQGEGYTFGSGTRLTVV.

This chain connects TRBV5-1 to TRBJ1-5; TRBD1 matches 7 bases. CDR3 length equals 14 residues. CDR1 SGHRS and CDR2 YFSETQ come from the germline V gene. The V gene end was trimmed by 5 bases and the J gene end by 2 bases; junction bases not matched to a gene: 4. The CDR3 sequence: CASRPGQGNQPQHF. CDR3 DNA: TGCGCCAGCAGACCCGGACAGGGCAATCAGCCCCAGCATTTT. Variable domain in full (rest from reference TRBV5-1 and TRBJ1-5): KAGVTQTPRYLIKTRGQQVTLSCSPISGHRSVSWYQQTPGQGLQFLFEYFSETQRNKGNFPGRFSGRQFSNSRSEMNVSTLELGDSALYLCASRPGQGNQPQHFGDGTRLSIL.

The rearrangement uses TRBV7-9 and TRBJ2-5, with 10 bases that match TRBD1. Germline-derived CDR1 and CDR2 are SEHNR and FQNEAQ (reference sequence). The junction had 4 bases not matched to a gene; V was cut back by 4 bases and J by 5 bases. The CDR3 covers 14 residues. CDR3 protein: CASSSRTGGETQYF. DNA for the CDR3: TGTGCCAGCAGCTCCAGGACAGGGGGGGAGACCCAGTACTTC.

The rearrangement links TRBV24-1 to TRBJ2-1, with D unclear. Germline V lookup: CDR1 KGHDR, CDR2 SFDVKD. V was cut by 6 bases and J by 5 bases, with 22 bases left in between. The CDR3 loop spans 17 amino acids. CDR3 residues: CATSPSPRRRRDNEQFF. The CDR3 DNA is TGTGCCACCAGTCCATCCCCGCGACGGCGGCGTGACAATGAGCAGTTCTTC.

V usage is TRBV9 and J usage is TRBJ1-5; D perhaps matches TRBD1 (5 bases). V was trimmed by 4 bases and J by 0 bases, leaving 11 bases between them. CDR1 SGDLS and CDR2 YYNGEE come from the germline V gene. CDR3 length: 15 amino acids. The CDR3 here is CASSPGQNSNQPQHF. The CDR3 DNA reads as TGTGCCAGCAGCCCAGGGCAAAATAGCAATCAGCCCCAGCATTTT.